This T cell receptor beta chain was profiled in a study of neurological immune-mediated disorders. One entry per CDR3 protein, called by TCRdb with MiXCR from the 5' RACE reads. The sample carries 93,000 or so distinct CDR3 sequences, approximately 10% recorded once. Germline assignment: CDR1 SGHDN and CDR2 FVKESK. The CDR3 is 15 amino acids. Trimming left V 4 bases short and J 0 bases short, with 11 bases between. Time point indicated: longitudinal time-point 3. This TCR was sampled from a female donor with HTLV-1-associated myelopathy (HAM/TSP). Sample: PBMCs. The chain recombines TRBV14 with TRBJ2-3; D remains unclear. The CDR3 DNA sequence: TGTGCCAGCAGCCCCCTGCGGCGGAGCACAGATACGCAGTATTTT. Protein product: CASSPLRRSTDTQYF.